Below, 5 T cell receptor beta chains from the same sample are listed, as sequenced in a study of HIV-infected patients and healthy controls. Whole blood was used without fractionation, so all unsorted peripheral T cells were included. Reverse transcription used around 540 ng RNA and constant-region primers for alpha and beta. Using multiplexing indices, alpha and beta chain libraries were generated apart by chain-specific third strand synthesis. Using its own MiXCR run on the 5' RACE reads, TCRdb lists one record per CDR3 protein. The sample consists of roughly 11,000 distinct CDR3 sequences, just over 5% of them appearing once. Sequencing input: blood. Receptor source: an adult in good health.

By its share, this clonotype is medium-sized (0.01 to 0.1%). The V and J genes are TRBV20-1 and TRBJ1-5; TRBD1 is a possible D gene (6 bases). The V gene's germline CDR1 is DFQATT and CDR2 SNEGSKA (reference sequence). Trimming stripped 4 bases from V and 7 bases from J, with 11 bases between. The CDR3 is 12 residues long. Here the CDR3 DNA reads TGCAGTGCTAACAGGGACCAGCAGCCCCAGCATTTT. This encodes CSANRDQQPQHF.

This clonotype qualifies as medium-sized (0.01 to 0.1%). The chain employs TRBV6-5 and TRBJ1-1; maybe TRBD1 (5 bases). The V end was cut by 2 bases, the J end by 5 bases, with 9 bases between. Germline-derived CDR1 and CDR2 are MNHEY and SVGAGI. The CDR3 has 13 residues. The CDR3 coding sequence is TGTGCCAGCAGTTACGAAAGGGGTACTGAAGCTTTCTTT. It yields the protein CASSYERGTEAFF.

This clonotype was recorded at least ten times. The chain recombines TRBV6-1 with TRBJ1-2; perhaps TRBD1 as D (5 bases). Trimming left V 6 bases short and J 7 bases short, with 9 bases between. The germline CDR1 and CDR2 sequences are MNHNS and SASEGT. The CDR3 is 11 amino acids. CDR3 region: CASSRTGGYTF. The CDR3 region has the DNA TGTGCCAGCAGCAGAACAGGTGGCTACACCTTC.

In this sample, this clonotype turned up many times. This CDR3 reads CASSLGQTTDTQYF. DNA for the CDR3: TGTGCCAGCAGCTTGGGCCAGACCACAGATACGCAGTATTTT. The chain employs TRBV5-5 and TRBJ2-3; D remains unclear. The length of the CDR3 is 14 residues. Germline V lookup: CDR1 SGHKS, CDR2 YYEKEE (reference sequence). Trimming left V 0 bases short and J 2 bases short, with 7 bases between.

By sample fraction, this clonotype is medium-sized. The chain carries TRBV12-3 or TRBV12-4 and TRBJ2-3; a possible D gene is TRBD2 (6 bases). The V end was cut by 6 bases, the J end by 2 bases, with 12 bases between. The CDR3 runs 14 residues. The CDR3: CASRRDSFTDTQYF. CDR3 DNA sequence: TGTGCCAGCAGGCGGGACTCCTTCACAGATACGCAGTATTTT.